This TCR beta chain emerged from a study of long-term antiretroviral therapy in people with HIV. Overall study results and limits: HIV repertoires covered narrower CDR3 length ranges than controls did. Pre-ART expanded clones dominated the repertoire at every time point.

Germline loops: CDR1 LNHDA, CDR2 SQIVND (reference sequence). Between the trimmed V and J ends, which lost 3 bases and 4 bases, there was a span of 8 bases. The CDR3 has 13 residues. Each HIV participant was treated in the United States. As for this clone: Its antigen is not identified.

Survey-level resolution applied to immunoSEQ assay v3.0. Measured with immunoSEQ multiplex PCR; TCRdb has only the in-frame clones, and not every one. The sample carries about 18,000 clones, 75% to 85% recorded once. The source was unsorted PBMCs, collected at the start of antiretroviral therapy, before treatment. The sequence derives from a young man with HIV. The chain links TRBV19 to TRBJ2-3; unclear D gene. As DNA, the CDR3 is TGTGCCAGTAGTATGGGTGGGGCAGATACGCAGTATTTT. Translating it yields CASSMGGADTQYF. The variable domain in full, completed from reference TRBV19 and TRBJ2-3, reads DGGITQSPKYLFRKEGQNVTLSCEQNLNHDAMYWYRQDPGQGLRLIYYSQIVNDFQKGDIAEGYSVSREKKESFPLTVTSAQKNPTAFYLCASSMGGADTQYFGPGTRLTVL.